The clone carrying this T cell receptor beta chain was seen repeatedly, ten times or more. The ends were cut back, 1 base at V and 5 bases at J, with 4 bases in the middle. The CDR3 sequence is 12 residues long. Per germline, CDR1 SGHAT and CDR2 FQNNGV. This sample is drawn from a study of early T cells in non-severe SARS-CoV-2 infection. TCRdb re-called the 5' RACE reads with MiXCR, one entry per CDR3 protein. The repertoire consists of tens of thousands of distinct CDR3 sequences, with approximately 12% occurring once and the leading ten covering roughly 4.6%. The sample consisted of whole blood. This sequence originates from an adult who was a healthcare worker with PCR-confirmed SARS-CoV-2 infection or an uninfected control (not recorded which). This chain links TRBV11-2 with TRBJ2-3, with unresolved D. CDR3 bases: TGTGCCAGCAGCTTAGTGAGAGATACGCAGTATTTT. Translation: CASSLVRDTQYF.